These T cell receptor beta chains were read from a single sample in a study of T cells in Graves' hyperthyroidism and ophthalmopathy. TCRdb itself ran the multiplex PCR reads through MiXCR, one entry per CDR3 protein. The sample gives about 600,000 distinct CDR3 sequences, more than 13% of which show up once; approximately 6.4% is in the top ten. What was sequenced was blood. Every receptor here comes from a woman aged 18-35 years with Graves' ophthalmopathy. The CDR3 runs from the conserved cysteine through the conserved F or W. D genes are given only for firm matches. Expanded clones get a size class; other rows say once, few or many, or leave the size out.

J: TRBJ2-5
size: many
D: NA
V: TRBV6-5
CDR3: CASSYLGQNQETQYF
DNA: TGTGCCAGCAGTTACCTCGGACAGAACCAAGAGACCCAGTACTTC

J: TRBJ2-7
size: many
D: TRBD2
V: TRBV11-2
CDR3: CASSSTSHEQYF
DNA: TGTGCCAGCAGCTCGACTAGCCACGAGCAGTACTTC

J: TRBJ1-3
size: NA
D: TRBD1
V: TRBV20-1
CDR3: CSARETGSNTIYF
DNA: TGCAGTGCTAGAGAGACAGGGTCGAACACCATATATTTT

J: TRBJ1-1
size: many
D: NA
V: TRBV28
CDR3: CASKNTEAFF
DNA: TGTGCCAGCAAAAACACTGAAGCTTTCTTT

J: TRBJ1-5
size: many
D: TRBD1
V: TRBV6-1
CDR3: CASSPSTTGAHSNQPQHF
DNA: TGTGCCAGCAGCCCTTCAACGACAGGGGCCCATAGCAATCAGCCCCAGCATTTT

J: TRBJ1-3
size: NA
D: NA
V: TRBV7-2
CDR3: CASSYTESSGNTIYF
DNA: TGTGCCAGCAGCTATACAGAGAGCTCTGGAAACACCATATATTTT

J: TRBJ1-5
size: NA
D: NA
V: TRBV28
CDR3: CASSFRLGYQPQHF
DNA: TGTGCCAGCAGTTTTAGGTTAGGGTATCAGCCCCAGCATTTT

J: TRBJ1-4
size: many
D: NA
V: TRBV27
CDR3: CASSFLSPATNEKLFF
DNA: TGTGCCAGCAGTTTTCTTTCCCCTGCAACTAATGAAAAACTGTTTTTT

J: TRBJ2-1
size: NA
D: NA
V: TRBV6-1
CDR3: CASSEAKRGGEQFF
DNA: TGTGCCAGCAGTGAAGCGAAAAGGGGCGGTGAGCAGTTCTTC

J: TRBJ2-1
size: many
D: TRBD2
V: TRBV5-1
CDR3: CASRSSGTSFYNEQFF
DNA: TGCGCCAGCAGATCTTCCGGGACTAGCTTTTACAATGAGCAGTTCTTC

J: TRBJ2-5
size: NA
D: TRBD2
V: TRBV9
CDR3: CASSKPGLAGGLGETQYF
DNA: TGTGCCAGCAGCAAACCCGGACTAGCGGGAGGTTTAGGAGAGACCCAGTACTTC

J: TRBJ2-7
size: many
D: NA
V: TRBV12-3/TRBV12-4
CDR3: CASTSSPYEQYF
DNA: TGTGCCAGCACATCTTCCCCCTACGAGCAGTACTTC

J: TRBJ2-2
size: NA
D: TRBD2
V: TRBV20-1
CDR3: CSARRVSGRPLNTGELFF
DNA: TGCAGTGCTAGAAGGGTTAGCGGGAGGCCATTAAACACCGGGGAGCTGTTTTTT

J: TRBJ2-7
size: NA
D: NA
V: TRBV27
CDR3: CASSLNRANYEQYF
DNA: TGTGCCAGCAGTTTGAACAGAGCTAACTACGAGCAGTACTTC

J: TRBJ2-7
size: many
D: TRBD2
V: TRBV7-2
CDR3: CASSLVAGGPIVEQYF
DNA: TGTGCCAGCAGCTTGGTAGCGGGAGGGCCTATCGTCGAGCAGTACTTC

J: TRBJ2-5
size: few
D: TRBD2
V: TRBV5-1
CDR3: CASSLRAGGQETQYF
DNA: TGCGCCAGCAGCCTCCGAGCGGGAGGGCAAGAGACCCAGTACTTC

J: TRBJ1-1
size: many
D: NA
V: TRBV6-1
CDR3: CASKRGSGTEAFF
DNA: TGTGCCAGCAAACGAGGGAGTGGCACTGAAGCTTTCTTT

J: TRBJ2-5
size: many
D: TRBD2
V: TRBV12-3/TRBV12-4
CDR3: CASSPVAGAGETQYF
DNA: TGTGCCAGCAGTCCCGTAGCGGGAGCCGGGGAGACCCAGTACTTC

J: TRBJ2-2
size: many
D: NA
V: TRBV2
CDR3: CASSERDYTGELFF
DNA: TGTGCCAGCAGTGAACGAGACTACACCGGGGAGCTGTTTTTT

J: TRBJ2-7
size: NA
D: NA
V: TRBV7-9
CDR3: CASSFRVAGSYEQYF
DNA: TGTGCCAGCAGCTTTAGGGTCGCGGGTTCCTACGAGCAGTACTTC

J: TRBJ2-5
size: many
D: NA
V: TRBV2
CDR3: CASTFSGTQETQYF
DNA: TGTGCCAGCACTTTTAGCGGAACCCAAGAGACCCAGTACTTC

J: TRBJ2-1
size: NA
D: NA
V: TRBV18
CDR3: CASSPPSDSYNEQFF
DNA: TGTGCCAGCTCACCCCCTTCGGACAGTTACAATGAGCAGTTCTTC

J: TRBJ2-1
size: many
D: TRBD1
V: TRBV4-3
CDR3: CASSQGRGYNEQFF
DNA: TGCGCCAGCAGCCAAGGCAGGGGGTACAATGAGCAGTTCTTC

J: TRBJ2-1
size: few
D: NA
V: TRBV4-3
CDR3: CASSQETTSSYNEQFF
DNA: TGCGCCAGCAGCCAAGAGACGACCAGCTCCTACAATGAGCAGTTCTTC

J: TRBJ1-5
size: many
D: NA
V: TRBV6-2/TRBV6-3
CDR3: CASSRRGEGDSNQPQHF
DNA: TGTGCCAGCAGTCGGCGGGGGGAGGGCGATAGCAATCAGCCCCAGCATTTT

J: TRBJ2-7
size: many
D: NA
V: TRBV7-9
CDR3: CASSPVGTHEQYF
DNA: TGTGCCAGCAGCCCCGTGGGTACCCACGAGCAGTACTTC

J: TRBJ2-1
size: many
D: NA
V: TRBV6-2/TRBV6-3
CDR3: CASSPGERLYNEQFF
DNA: TGTGCCAGCAGCCCTGGAGAACGGCTCTACAATGAGCAGTTCTTC

J: TRBJ2-7
size: many
D: NA
V: TRBV28
CDR3: CASNDERRAQYF
DNA: TGTGCCAGCAATGACGAACGTCGGGCGCAGTACTTC

J: TRBJ2-1
size: NA
D: TRBD2
V: TRBV11-3
CDR3: CASSPGARGLASYNEQFF
DNA: TGTGCCAGCAGCCCAGGGGCACGGGGACTAGCGTCCTACAATGAGCAGTTCTTC

J: TRBJ1-4
size: NA
D: NA
V: TRBV28
CDR3: CASTSPGTTNEKLFF
DNA: TGTGCCAGCACCTCTCCGGGGACAACTAATGAAAAACTGTTTTTT

J: TRBJ2-5
size: many
D: NA
V: TRBV24-1
CDR3: CATSDLHREGQETQYF
DNA: TGTGCCACCAGTGATTTGCACAGGGAGGGGCAAGAGACCCAGTACTTC

J: TRBJ1-2
size: NA
D: TRBD1
V: TRBV5-1
CDR3: CASSPGSGQGVRTF
DNA: TGCGCCAGCAGCCCCGGTAGCGGACAGGGGGTAAGGACCTTC

J: TRBJ2-1
size: many
D: TRBD2
V: TRBV18
CDR3: CASSSRTSEHNEQFF
DNA: TGTGCCAGCTCGTCCCGGACTAGCGAACACAATGAGCAGTTCTTC

J: TRBJ1-2
size: many
D: TRBD1
V: TRBV6-2/TRBV6-3
CDR3: CASRLDRTGGYGYTF
DNA: TGTGCCAGCAGACTTGACAGGACAGGGGGCTATGGCTACACCTTC

J: TRBJ1-6
size: few
D: TRBD1
V: TRBV12-3/TRBV12-4
CDR3: CASSLGQWNSPLHF
DNA: TGTGCCAGCAGTCTGGGACAGTGGAATTCACCCCTCCACTTT

J: TRBJ1-3
size: many
D: NA
V: TRBV2
CDR3: CASSESLGTLGNTIYF
DNA: TGTGCCAGCAGTGAATCTTTGGGTACTCTAGGAAACACCATATATTTT

J: TRBJ2-7
size: many
D: NA
V: TRBV12-3/TRBV12-4
CDR3: CASTRTMNTVEQYF
DNA: TGTGCCAGCACCCGGACCATGAACACTGTCGAGCAGTACTTC